A single T cell receptor (beta chain) is shown here with its context. The data were obtained in a study of control samples from healthy donors and cancer patients. Some clones are missing from TCRdb's copy, which holds only in-frame ones; the method was immunoSEQ multiplex PCR. The sample yields approximately 110,000 clones, approximately 91% seen once. The receptor was isolated from a young woman in good health. Sequenced sample: blood.

The CDR3 DNA sequence: TGCAGCGTTGAAGACAGAGACGGGTACGAGCAGTACTTC. Amino acids: CSVEDRDGYEQYF. This chain connects TRBV29-1 to TRBJ2-7, with D uncertain. The CDR3 spans 13 residues. Germline CDR1 SQVTM, CDR2 ANQGSEA. Between the trimmed V and J ends, which lost 0 bases and 4 bases, there was a span of 10 bases.